This T cell receptor beta chain was observed in a study of control samples from healthy donors and cancer patients. This CDR3 has 13 residues. Germline V lookup: CDR1 SQVTM, CDR2 ANQGSEA. With 2 bases clipped from V and 4 bases from J, the junction kept 2 bases outside the gene matches. Profiling relied on immunoSEQ multiplex PCR, and the TCRdb table lists in-frame clones only, not all of them. The sample yields around 99,000 clones, more than 85% seen once. This clone appeared once. The chain is built from TRBV29-1 and TRBJ1-1; TRBD1 matches 9 bases. The specimen sequenced was blood. The TCR was taken from a woman in her 50s in good health. The DNA of the CDR3 is TGCAGCGTTGAAAGACAGGGGGTCACTGAAGCTTTCTTT. It is translated as CSVERQGVTEAFF.